Listed below are T cell receptor beta chains from one sample, sequenced in a study of T cell clusters in autoimmune cytopenias. Each CDR3 protein gets one entry in TCRdb, which reprocessed the multiplex PCR reads and gives no DNA. Its listing shows more than 9,000 distinct CDR3 sequences. The sample was also linked to a second study, of T cell repertoires in aging, cancer and after chemotherapy.

The sequencing input was peripheral blood. These receptors all stem from a human donor in good health. Both conserved end residues are part of each CDR3. Each record gives: J gene, V gene, clone size, CDR3 protein. Clone size appears in some rows only: once, few, many, or a class for an expanded clone.

TRBJ1-6 | TRBV6-2/TRBV6-3 | - | CASSYRQSSYNSPLHF
TRBJ2-7 | TRBV7-9 | - | CASSFGEFWDRGYEQYF
TRBJ2-3 | TRBV9 | - | CASSVVDSTDTQYF
TRBJ2-7 | TRBV7-2 | - | CASSLGSTSSYEQYF
TRBJ2-3 | TRBV27 | - | CASSLSGNWYTDTQYF
TRBJ2-3 | TRBV5-1 | - | CASSLGSGGGTDTQYF
TRBJ2-2 | TRBV10-3 | - | CAISETYGRDTGELFF
TRBJ2-7 | TRBV19 | medium-sized | CASSVAGAYEQYF
TRBJ2-2 | TRBV9 | - | CASSVAQGATGELFF
TRBJ1-3 | TRBV5-7 | - | CASSIGQGILSGNTIYF
TRBJ2-5 | TRBV6-5 | - | CASSVNRGETQYF
TRBJ1-1 | TRBV5-1 | - | CASSLRAGTEAFF
TRBJ2-5 | TRBV5-4 | - | CASSLNQGKETQYF
TRBJ2-5 | TRBV7-2 | medium-sized | CASSLYLETQYF
TRBJ1-6 | TRBV7-6 | medium-sized | CASSLAVNNNSPLHF
TRBJ2-7 | TRBV6-2/TRBV6-3 | - | CASSYHASSYEQYF
TRBJ2-7 | TRBV27 | - | CASSAGTSKVRQYF
TRBJ2-3 | TRBV28 | - | CASSPQTSGTTDTQYF
TRBJ1-2 | TRBV18 | - | CASSPPTQEYGYTF
TRBJ2-3 | TRBV20-1 | - | CSARGGGTSTDTQYF
TRBJ2-5 | TRBV7-2 | medium-sized | CASSSHRGPVETQYF
TRBJ2-3 | TRBV7-2 | - | CASSPTTLGRADTQYF
TRBJ2-7 | TRBV27 | medium-sized | CASSSGQGTGEQYF
TRBJ2-7 | TRBV5-8 | - | CASSKDRGLDEQYF
TRBJ2-1 | TRBV7-9 | - | CASSSQRTGDYNEQFF
TRBJ1-6 | TRBV5-4 | - | CASSPGGGTYNSPLHF
TRBJ1-1 | TRBV5-1 | - | CASSRGDRDTEAFF
TRBJ1-2 | TRBV6-5 | medium-sized | CASSMRGGGYTF
TRBJ2-6 | TRBV4-1 | - | CASSQRTGPRGANFLTF
TRBJ1-2 | TRBV12-3/TRBV12-4 | medium-sized | CASSLPSGGYTF
TRBJ2-4 | TRBV4-3 | - | CASSRSGTIIQYF
TRBJ2-2 | TRBV7-6 | medium-sized | CASSLDSGGITGELFF
TRBJ2-1 | TRBV24-1 | - | CATSDWDNNEQFF